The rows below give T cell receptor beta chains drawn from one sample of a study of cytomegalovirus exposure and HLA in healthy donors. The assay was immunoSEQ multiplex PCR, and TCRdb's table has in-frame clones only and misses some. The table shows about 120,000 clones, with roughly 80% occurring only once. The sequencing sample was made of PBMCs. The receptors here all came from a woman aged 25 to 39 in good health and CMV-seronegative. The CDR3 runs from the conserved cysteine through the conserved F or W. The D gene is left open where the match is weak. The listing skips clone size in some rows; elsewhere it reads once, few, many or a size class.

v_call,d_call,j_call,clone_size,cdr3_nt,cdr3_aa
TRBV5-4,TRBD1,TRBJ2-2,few,TGTGCCAGCACCCCATCGACAGGGCGAGACGCCGGGGAGCTGTTTTTT,CASTPSTGRDAGELFF
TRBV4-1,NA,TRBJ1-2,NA,TGCGCCAGCAGCCAAGATCAGGCCGAAAGTAACTATGGCTACACCTTC,CASSQDQAESNYGYTF
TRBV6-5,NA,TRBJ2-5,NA,TGTGCCAGCAGTTACTCGCAGGGCGAGACCCAGTACTTC,CASSYSQGETQYF
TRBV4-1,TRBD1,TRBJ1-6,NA,TGCGCCAGCAGCCCGGGACAGGGTAACAATTCACCCCTCCACTTT,CASSPGQGNNSPLHF
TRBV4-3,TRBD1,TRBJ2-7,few,TGCGCCAGCAGCCAGTCGAGGACAGGGGTATCCTACGAGCAGTACTTC,CASSQSRTGVSYEQYF
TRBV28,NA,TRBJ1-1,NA,TGTGCCAGCAGTCCTTACAGGGACGTGAACACTGAAGCTTTCTTT,CASSPYRDVNTEAFF
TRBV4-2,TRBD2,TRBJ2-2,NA,TGTGCCAGCAGCCAAACCCCTGGACTAGCGGGGATGTCAGAAGTTACGAACACCGGGGAGCTGTTTTTT,CASSQTPGLAGMSEVTNTGELFF
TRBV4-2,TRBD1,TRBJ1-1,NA,TGTGCCAGCAGCCTAGGGACAGGGGGGAACACTGAAGCTTTCTTT,CASSLGTGGNTEAFF
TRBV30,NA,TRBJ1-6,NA,TGTGCCTGGAGTGTAGGAGTCGGGAATTCACCCCTCCACTTT,CAWSVGVGNSPLHF
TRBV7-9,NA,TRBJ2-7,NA,TGTGCCAGCAGCCGCGGAGGGTCCTACGAGCAGTACTTC,CASSRGGSYEQYF
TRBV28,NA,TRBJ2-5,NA,TGTGCCAGCAGCTCTACGGAAGAGACCCAGTACTTC,CASSSTEETQYF
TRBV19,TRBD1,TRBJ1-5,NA,TGTGCCAGTAGTACTCGATTCAACAGGGGGGCTCAGCCCCAGCATTTT,CASSTRFNRGAQPQHF
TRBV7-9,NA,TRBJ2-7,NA,TGTGCCAGCAGCTTTAGCCAGGGTGTTGGGCACGAGCAGTACTTC,CASSFSQGVGHEQYF
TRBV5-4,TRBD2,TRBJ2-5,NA,TGTGCCAGCAGCTTGGAGGGGCGGGGGGGCCCTAAGACCCAGTACTTC,CASSLEGRGGPKTQYF